Listed below are T cell receptor beta chains from one sample, sequenced in a study of CD8+CD57+ T cells in acquired aplastic anemia. MiXCR was run by TCRdb on the reads, yielding one entry per CDR3 protein. In the table there are more than 40,000 distinct CDR3 sequences, roughly 69% of which are singletons. Sequencing was carried out using sorted CD4+, CD8+, or CD8+CD57+ T cells (not recorded which) from PBMCs. The receptor source for this set is a human donor in good health, serving as a control. The conserved cysteine and the conserved F or W are not part of the CDR3 here.

J,V,CDR3
TRBJ1-1,TRBV7-8,ASSFITTEAF
TRBJ2-7,TRBV5-6,ASSLGQGVREQY
TRBJ1-6,TRBV7-9,ASSLQGWDSPLH
TRBJ1-5,TRBV24-1,ATSESGGPNQPQH
TRBJ1-1,TRBV7-9,ASSAGQGLEAF
TRBJ1-6,TRBV7-9,ASSLESNSPLH
TRBJ1-1,TRBV19,ASSTLRENTGAF
TRBJ1-2,TRBV15,ATSRDRDRGGGYT
TRBJ2-7,TRBV19,ASSPRDNSYEQY
TRBJ1-2,TRBV15,ATSVRTGGYT
TRBJ1-4,TRBV2,AISEGGTGVQKLF
TRBJ2-7,TRBV7-8,ASSLDVLTYEQY
TRBJ2-7,TRBV7-9,ASSANARESYEQY
TRBJ1-2,TRBV7-6,ASSLNAGKGYT
TRBJ2-7,TRBV13,ASSLRGGQGSYEQY
TRBJ2-5,TRBV7-3,ASSTVQQETQY
TRBJ1-6,TRBV7-9,ARSTATGLSSPLH
TRBJ2-7,TRBV10-3,AISGSGTRYEQY
TRBJ2-3,TRBV11-2,ASSLGGASTDTQY
TRBJ1-2,TRBV14,ASSLDFKYGYT
TRBJ2-7,TRBV6-1,ASRNEDYEQY
TRBJ1-2,TRBV7-6,ASSLGRTGGSLGYT
TRBJ1-6,TRBV9,ASSPDRDSPLH
TRBJ2-5,TRBV19,ASSWPRGAQY
TRBJ2-6,TRBV2,ASSERGSGANVLT
TRBJ1-5,TRBV2,ASRLQGNQPQH
TRBJ1-2,TRBV2,ASSVRRDYGYT
TRBJ1-2,TRBV7-9,ASSPGQGEYGYT
TRBJ2-7,TRBV10-2,ASRQGPYEQY
TRBJ2-1,TRBV6-1,ASGSLSYNEQF
TRBJ1-5,TRBV6-1,ASTRDPHNQPQH
TRBJ1-2,TRBV2,ASSESLDGYT
TRBJ2-3,TRBV11-1,ASSPRTGPTDTQY
TRBJ1-6,TRBV15,ATSPTEGSTSPLH
TRBJ1-2,TRBV19,ASTARDHGYT
TRBJ1-1,TRBV7-9,ASRKQGPTEAF
TRBJ2-6,TRBV6-1,ASSATGGSGANVLT
TRBJ2-1,TRBV4-3,ASSLPSGLYNEQF
TRBJ2-1,TRBV29-1,SAPGDSSSYNEQF
TRBJ2-3,TRBV7-6,ASSSSRGTDTQY
TRBJ2-5,TRBV15,ATSRRQAPETQY
TRBJ2-5,TRBV19,ASSLRAKQETQY
TRBJ1-3,TRBV10-2,ASTEQSSGNTIY
TRBJ2-3,TRBV11-2,ASSILGLAGVTDTQY
TRBJ2-7,TRBV2,ASSRGQGSYEQY
TRBJ2-3,TRBV20-1,SASLVGAVTQY